This T cell receptor beta chain derives from a study of response to subunit inactivated influenza vaccine. Findings and limits, study-wide: Researchers suggested that each seasonal influenza vaccination recruits few new T cells.

TCRdb ran MiXCR on the RT-PCR reads and lists one entry per CDR3 protein. Of 500,000 to 600,000 distinct CDR3 sequences listed, about 17% were seen once; the top ten hold less than 4%. This clonotype was observed a few times. Its antigen is not known. Source: CD4+ T cells sorted from PBMCs, taken about 24 months after vaccination. The source is a man aged 45 to 70 who received an inactivated influenza vaccine.

CDR3: CSGLAGGGDTQYF. CDR3 DNA: TGCAGTGGACTAGCGGGGGGAGGTGATACGCAGTATTTT. This chain links TRBV20-1 with TRBJ2-3, with 13 bases fitting TRBD2. The CDR3 runs 13 residues. Germline V gives CDR1 DFQATT, CDR2 SNEGSKA (reference sequence). Trimming at V came to 7 bases and at J to 6 bases, leaving 4 bases not matched to a gene.